These 16 T cell receptor beta chains came from one sample sequenced in a study of CD8 T cells in Susac syndrome. RNA in amounts of about 0.5 to 1 ug was reverse transcribed with random hexamers. MiXCR, applied by TCRdb to the immunoSEQ multiplex PCR reads, yields one record per CDR3 protein. This sample has about 81,000 distinct CDR3 sequences, with around 94% found just once. Sequenced input: CD8+ T cells from PBMCs. All receptors come from a human donor with Susac syndrome.

V is TRBV6-5 and J is TRBJ2-5; D is ambiguous. CDR1 is MNHEY and CDR2 is SVGAGI in the germline V gene. V lost 6 bases to trimming and J lost 1 base, with 9 bases between them. The CDR3 runs 13 residues. This chain's CDR3 is CASRRGTQETQYF. The CDR3, as DNA: TGTGCCAGCAGACGTGGAACCCAAGAGACCCAGTACTTC.

The chain combines TRBV3-1 with TRBJ1-2; D unclear. CDR3 size: 15 residues. Germline V lookup: CDR1 LGHDT, CDR2 YNNKEL (reference sequence). V lost 1 base, J lost 3 bases, and 12 bases lay in between. The CDR3 DNA reads TGTGCCAGCAGCCAAGGAGCCGGACCGTACTATGGCTACACCTTC. This sequence encodes CASSQGAGPYYGYTF.

The rearrangement joins TRBV5-5 to TRBJ2-7; D may correspond to TRBD1 or TRBD2 (5 bases each). CDR1 SGHKS and CDR2 YYEKEE come from the germline V gene (reference sequence). V lost 3 bases to trimming and J lost 5 bases, with 9 bases between them. CDR3 length: 12 residues. In DNA, the CDR3 is TGTGCCAGCAGCTGGGACGGTAACGAGCAGTACTTC. Encoded protein: CASSWDGNEQYF.

The rearrangement uses TRBV7-9 and TRBJ1-1; no definite D call. Trimming removed 5 bases at V and 4 bases at J, with 14 bases between. Germline V gene sequence: CDR1 SEHNR, CDR2 FQNEAQ (reference sequence). This CDR3 region has 14 residues. The CDR3 DNA sequence: TGTGCCAGCAGCGCAGACATATCGGGCACTGAAGCTTTCTTT. Translated: CASSADISGTEAFF.

V usage is TRBV4-3 and J usage is TRBJ1-1; D is ambiguous. The V and J ends lost 0 bases and 5 bases respectively, with 10 bases between them. Germline V gene lookup returns CDR1 LGHNA and CDR2 YSLEER. This CDR3 contains 14 residues. The DNA of the CDR3 is TGCGCCAGCAGCCAAGACCGGGATGGGACTGAAGCTTTCTTT. This gives the protein CASSQDRDGTEAFF.

The genes are TRBV28 and TRBJ2-2; a weak D match, TRBD2 (6 bases). This CDR3 has 13 amino acids. Trimming took 4 bases from V and 4 from J, leaving 7 bases between them. Germline values: CDR1 MDHEN, CDR2 SYDVKM. Here the CDR3 reads CASSWGVTGELFF. CDR3 coding DNA: TGTGCCAGCAGTTGGGGGGTCACCGGGGAGCTGTTTTTT. Based on the CDR3 plus reference TRBV28 and TRBJ2-2, the full variable domain is DVKVTQSSRYLVKRTGEKVFLECVQDMDHENMFWYRQDPGLGLRLIYFSYDVKMKEKGDIPEGYSVSREKKERFSLILESASTNQTSMYLCASSWGVTGELFFGEGSRLTVL.

A single count supports this clonotype. The genes are TRBV19 and TRBJ2-7; no reliable D call. Trimming took off 3 bases at V and 2 bases at J, with 14 bases between the two ends. The germline V gene has CDR1 LNHDA and CDR2 SQIVND (reference sequence). The CDR3 extends over 15 amino acids. The CDR3 loop is CASSIRQQGPYEQYF. For the CDR3, the DNA is TGTGCCAGTAGTATCCGGCAGCAAGGTCCCTACGAGCAGTACTTC.

This chain joins TRBV27 and TRBJ2-7; D is possibly TRBD2 (7 bases). V dropped 7 bases and J dropped 7 bases, with 26 bases sitting between them. Germline V gene sequence: CDR1 MNHEY, CDR2 SMNVEV (reference sequence). The CDR3 contains 16 residues. The CDR3: CASTPGASGLLGEQYF. Written as DNA, the CDR3 is TGTGCCAGCACCCCGGGGGCTAGCGGCCTTCTTGGTGAGCAGTACTTC.

The chain employs TRBV29-1 and TRBJ1-2, with D uncertain. The ends were cut back, 3 bases at V and 4 bases at J, with 9 bases in the middle. This CDR3 has 12 amino acids. Germline CDR1 SQVTM, CDR2 ANQGSEA. The CDR3 loop reads CSVDERAYGYTF. CDR3 coding DNA: TGCAGCGTTGATGAGCGGGCCTATGGCTACACCTTC.

The count of this clonotype is one. The chain has TRBV4-2 and TRBJ1-5, with D perhaps TRBD1 (5 bases). CDR3 length: 14 amino acids. CDR1 and CDR2 (germline): LGHNA, YNFKEQ. V was cut by 5 bases and J by 7 bases, with 15 bases left in between. The CDR3 DNA reads TGTGCCAGCAGCTTCCGGGCCGGGGGACAGCCCCAGCATTTT. The encoded protein is CASSFRAGGQPQHF.

The rearrangement joins TRBV5-8 to TRBJ1-5, with a tentative D call TRBD1 (6 bases). Looked up from germline, CDR1 is SGHTS and CDR2 is YDEGEE. The CDR3 spans 15 residues. V was clipped by 4 bases and J by 0 bases, with 11 bases between them. CDR3 bases: TGTGCCAGCAGCGTCCAGGGGTATAGCAATCAGCCCCAGCATTTT. Translating it yields CASSVQGYSNQPQHF.

The V and J genes are TRBV7-9 and TRBJ2-3; TRBD2 aligns across 13 bases. Per the germline V gene, CDR1 is SEHNR and CDR2 is FQNEAQ (reference sequence). This CDR3 has 16 amino acids. J lost 2 bases, V lost 6 bases, and 5 bases had no gene match. The CDR3 reads CASRRTSGGSTDTQYF. CDR3 bases: TGTGCCAGCAGGCGGACTAGCGGGGGATCCACAGATACGCAGTATTTT.

The V and J genes are TRBV7-8 and TRBJ2-5; 8 nucleotides match TRBD2. CDR3 length: 16 residues. Germline CDR1 and CDR2: SGHVS and FQNEAQ. V lost 3 bases, J lost 5 bases, and 11 bases stayed unmatched. As DNA, the CDR3 is TGTGCCAGCAGCTTGTCCTTCGGGAGGGCGAGCGAGACCCAGTACTTC. Translating it yields CASSLSFGRASETQYF.

This chain links TRBV12-3 or TRBV12-4 with TRBJ2-6; D possibly corresponds to TRBD2 (7 bases). V lost 2 bases and J lost 4, with 12 bases in between. The CDR3 loop spans 16 amino acids. The CDR3 sequence: CASSLRGAAGANVLTF. CDR3 DNA sequence: TGTGCCAGCAGTTTACGGGGGGCCGCGGGGGCCAACGTCCTGACTTTC.

V and J are TRBV20-1 and TRBJ1-1, with D maybe TRBD1 (6 bases). The CDR3 is made up of 13 amino acids. The V gene's germline CDR1 is DFQATT and CDR2 SNEGSKA (reference sequence). Between the trimmed V and J ends, which lost 8 bases and 1 base, there was a span of 14 bases. The chain's CDR3 is CSSQGTSNTEAFF. The DNA for the CDR3 is TGCAGTTCGCAGGGGACCTCGAACACTGAAGCTTTCTTT.

The chain joins TRBV2 to TRBJ2-3; D not certain. Germline-derived CDR1 and CDR2 are SNHLY and FYNNEI. The CDR3 spans 12 residues. With 8 bases removed from V and 2 bases from J, the gap between germline ends came to 8 bases. The CDR3: CASLAYTDTQYF. CDR3 bases: TGTGCCAGCTTAGCCTACACAGATACGCAGTATTTT.